The 20 T cell receptor beta chains in this list originate from one sample, sequenced in a study of OX40 agonist ivuxolimab in advanced cancers. Libraries were made using the immunoSEQ multiplex PCR assay. The table was pulled from immuneACCESS by TCRdb, which kept in-frame rearrangements only. Such tables lose some clones; where checked, under half of the loss comes from unresolved V genes, and the rest has no known cause. Recorded for this sample are about 81,000 clones; approximately 90% of them occurred a single time. About 0.45% of the sample is in the top ten clones. Sequenced material: CD4+ or CD8+ T cells sorted from blood, taken in a trial of the OX40 agonist ivuxolimab. Receptors originate from an adult with an advanced solid tumor such as melanoma, head and neck, liver or kidney cancer.

V gene TRBV28 combines with J gene TRBJ1-4; D is uncertain. The V end lost 8 bases, the J end lost 0 bases, and 10 bases lay between the germline ends. Looked up from germline, CDR1 is MDHEN and CDR2 is SYDVKM. The CDR3 is 14 amino acids. CDR3 region: CASLDPATNEKLFF. The CDR3 nucleotides are TGTGCCAGCCTCGACCCCGCAACTAATGAAAAACTGTTTTTT.

The chain joins TRBV2 to TRBJ2-1; D remains unclear. The CDR3 covers 13 residues. With 5 bases removed from V and 4 bases from J, the gap between germline ends came to 9 bases. The germline CDR1 and CDR2 sequences are SNHLY and FYNNEI. The CDR3 loop is CASSSRGYNEQFF. DNA for the CDR3: TGTGCCAGCAGTTCCAGAGGATACAATGAGCAGTTCTTC. The full variable domain, rest sourced from reference TRBV2 and TRBJ2-1, is EPEVTQTPSHQVTQMGQEVILRCVPISNHLYFYWYRQILGQKVEFLVSFYNNEISEKSEIFDDQFSVERPDGSNFTLKIRSTKLEDSAMYFCASSSRGYNEQFFGPGTRLTVL.

This chain connects TRBV7-8 to TRBJ2-7, with D perhaps TRBD2 (6 bases). V was pared by 5 bases and J by 1 base, with 12 bases between. Germline V gene lookup returns CDR1 SGHVS and CDR2 FQNEAQ. This CDR3 has 14 residues. The CDR3 spells CASSPGVISYEQYF. In nucleotides, the CDR3 is TGTGCCAGCAGCCCGGGGGTTATATCCTACGAGCAGTACTTC.

This rearrangement joins TRBV18 to TRBJ1-1; D call uncertain. V lost 4 bases to trimming and J lost 4 bases, with 10 bases between them. Germline loops: CDR1 KGHSH, CDR2 LQKENI. CDR3 length equals 13 residues. CDR3 nucleotide sequence: TGTGCCAGCTCACTAGTAGAACGCACTGAAGCTTTCTTT. The encoded protein is CASSLVERTEAFF.

This clone is a singleton in its sample. The rearrangement links TRBV27 to TRBJ2-2; D might be TRBD2 (5 bases). The CDR3 runs to 14 residues. Trimming left V 1 base short and J 10 bases short, with 13 bases between. Per germline, CDR1 MNHEY and CDR2 SMNVEV (reference sequence). Here the CDR3 DNA reads TGTGCCAGCAGTTTATGGGCTAGCATGGAGGAGCTGTTTTTT. Its translation is CASSLWASMEELFF.

This chain joins TRBV19 and TRBJ1-2; no firm D call. V was shortened by 4 bases and J by 4 bases, with 13 bases between the two germline ends. The CDR3 loop spans 14 amino acids. Germline V gives CDR1 LNHDA, CDR2 SQIVND (reference sequence). CDR3 DNA sequence: TGTGCCAGTAGTACTCTTCAGGCCCCCTATGGCTACACCTTC. Its translation: CASSTLQAPYGYTF.

The genes are TRBV7-2 and TRBJ1-1; 9 nucleotides line up with TRBD1. Germline values: CDR1 SGHTA, CDR2 FQGNSA. V dropped 5 bases and J dropped 7; count of bases not matched to a gene: 8. The CDR3 extends over 14 amino acids. CDR3 sequence (DNA): TGTGCCAGCAGCACAGGGGGCAGGGGGGGTGAAGCTTTCTTT. Protein product: CASSTGGRGGEAFF. Using reference TRBV7-2 and TRBJ1-1 for the parts outside the CDR3, the full variable domain is GAGVSQSPSNKVTEKGKDVELRCDPISGHTALYWYRQSLGQGLEFLIYFQGNSAPDKSGLPSDRFSAERTGGSVSTLTIQRTQQEDSAVYLCASSTGGRGGEAFFGQGTRLTVV.

This clone was observed a handful of times. The rearrangement joins TRBV5-1 to TRBJ1-2, with a possible D match to TRBD1 (6 bases). V was pared by 4 bases and J by 7 bases, with 17 bases between. This CDR3 is built from 14 residues. Germline CDR1 SGHRS, CDR2 YFSETQ. The CDR3: CASSPNGGRSGYTF. CDR3 DNA: TGCGCCAGCAGCCCTAATGGGGGGCGGAGTGGCTACACCTTC.

This clone was seen only once. The gene calls are TRBV5-6 and TRBJ2-4, with D unclear. The CDR3 is made up of 13 amino acids. Looked up from germline, CDR1 is SGHDT and CDR2 is YYEEEE. With 4 bases removed from V and 9 bases from J, the gap between germline ends came to 14 bases. The CDR3 protein is CASSPAFQGIQYF. The CDR3 nucleotides are TGTGCCAGCAGCCCGGCCTTTCAAGGCATTCAGTACTTC.

This rearrangement joins TRBV10-2 to TRBJ1-5; D may be TRBD1 (5 bases). Germline assignment: CDR1 WSHSY and CDR2 SAAADI. The V end lost 4 bases, the J end lost 2 bases, and 12 bases lay between the germline ends. CDR3 length: 15 amino acids. In nucleotides, the CDR3 is TGCGCCAGCAGTGTCCGAGGGGCTGGCAATCAGCCCCAGCATTTT. This translates into CASSVRGAGNQPQHF.

The count of this clone is one. This chain uses TRBV28 with TRBJ2-7, with 8 bases identical to TRBD1. V gave up 6 bases and J gave up 7 bases; unmatched junction bases: 5. CDR3 length equals 12 residues. From germline, CDR1 is MDHEN and CDR2 SYDVKM. The CDR3 region is CASRADRVEQYF. Written as DNA, the CDR3 is TGTGCCAGCAGGGCGGACAGGGTGGAGCAGTACTTC.

The CDR3: CASSHDSSYEQYF. DNA of the CDR3: TGCGCCAGCAGCCACGACAGTTCCTACGAGCAGTACTTC. The J gene is TRBJ2-7, the V gene TRBV5-1; possible D gene TRBD1, 5 bases. This CDR3 comprises 13 residues. The V end lost 4 bases, the J end lost 1 base, and 9 bases lay between the germline ends. In germline, CDR1 is SGHRS, CDR2 YFSETQ.

The V and J genes are TRBV5-4 and TRBJ2-3; D is possibly TRBD1 (5 bases). V shed 1 base and J shed 2 bases, with 11 bases lying between them. CDR3 length: 15 amino acids. Germline V CDR1 and CDR2: SGHNT, YYREEE (reference sequence). DNA for the CDR3: TGTGCCAGCAGCTTGAAGACAGCTCTCACAGATACGCAGTATTTT. The encoded protein is CASSLKTALTDTQYF.

The chain carries TRBV5-4 and TRBJ2-5, with TRBD1 identical over 7 bases. V lost 4 bases and J lost 0; bases outside the gene matches: 3. The length of the CDR3 is 14 residues. Germline V gene sequence: CDR1 SGHNT, CDR2 YYREEE (reference sequence). CDR3 in amino acids: CASSPGTDQETQYF. DNA of the CDR3: TGTGCCAGCAGCCCAGGGACAGACCAAGAGACCCAGTACTTC.

This clone was counted a few times. V and J are TRBV18 and TRBJ1-5; D possibly corresponds to TRBD1 (5 bases). Trimming removed 3 bases at V and 0 bases at J, with 15 bases between. The CDR3 spans 17 residues. Germline V lookup: CDR1 KGHSH, CDR2 LQKENI. The CDR3 coding sequence is TGTGCCAGCTCACCGGGGGGTAGGAGCTATAGCAATCAGCCCCAGCATTTT. Its translation is CASSPGGRSYSNQPQHF.

This clone was recorded once. This rearrangement joins TRBV7-6 to TRBJ2-7; 13 bases fit TRBD2. The CDR3 spans 15 residues. The germline V gene has CDR1 SGHVS and CDR2 FNYEAQ. The trim removed 5 bases at V and 1 base at J, leaving 2 bases unmatched. The CDR3 spells CASSVTSGGSYEQYF. Written as DNA, the CDR3 is TGTGCCAGCAGCGTGACTAGCGGGGGGTCCTACGAGCAGTACTTC.

V is TRBV7-2 and J is TRBJ1-5; D is unclear. Trimming removed 6 bases from V and 6 bases from J, with 9 bases in between. This CDR3 region has 12 residues. The germline CDR1 and CDR2 sequences are SGHTA and FQGNSA. The CDR3 nucleotides read TGTGCCAGCAGACTCTCCGGTCAGCCCCAGCATTTT. Translated, it gives CASRLSGQPQHF.

This clone came up once. This chain links TRBV18 with TRBJ2-6, with D unclear. Germline V CDR1 and CDR2: KGHSH, LQKENI. Trimming removed 2 bases at V and 2 bases at J, with 4 bases between. CDR3 length equals 14 residues. The CDR3 bases are TGTGCCAGCTCACCAGTAACTGGGGCCAACGTCCTGACTTTC. It encodes CASSPVTGANVLTF.

The chain carries TRBV19 and TRBJ1-1, with D perhaps TRBD1 (5 bases). Per germline, CDR1 LNHDA and CDR2 SQIVND (reference sequence). The CDR3 contains 12 residues. The ends were cut back, 2 bases at V and 7 bases at J, with 8 bases in the middle. CDR3 in DNA: TGTGCCAGTAGTATAACCGACAGTGAAGCTTTCTTT. It encodes CASSITDSEAFF.

The V call is TRBV27, the J call TRBJ2-3; D is perhaps TRBD1 (7 bases). The length of the CDR3 is 15 residues. Germline V lookup: CDR1 MNHEY, CDR2 SMNVEV (reference sequence). V lost 8 bases, J lost 2 bases, and 17 bases lay in between. CDR3 in DNA: TGTGCCAGCGGTGGGGCAGGGGGGCTCACAGATACGCAGTATTTT. This translates into CASGGAGGLTDTQYF.